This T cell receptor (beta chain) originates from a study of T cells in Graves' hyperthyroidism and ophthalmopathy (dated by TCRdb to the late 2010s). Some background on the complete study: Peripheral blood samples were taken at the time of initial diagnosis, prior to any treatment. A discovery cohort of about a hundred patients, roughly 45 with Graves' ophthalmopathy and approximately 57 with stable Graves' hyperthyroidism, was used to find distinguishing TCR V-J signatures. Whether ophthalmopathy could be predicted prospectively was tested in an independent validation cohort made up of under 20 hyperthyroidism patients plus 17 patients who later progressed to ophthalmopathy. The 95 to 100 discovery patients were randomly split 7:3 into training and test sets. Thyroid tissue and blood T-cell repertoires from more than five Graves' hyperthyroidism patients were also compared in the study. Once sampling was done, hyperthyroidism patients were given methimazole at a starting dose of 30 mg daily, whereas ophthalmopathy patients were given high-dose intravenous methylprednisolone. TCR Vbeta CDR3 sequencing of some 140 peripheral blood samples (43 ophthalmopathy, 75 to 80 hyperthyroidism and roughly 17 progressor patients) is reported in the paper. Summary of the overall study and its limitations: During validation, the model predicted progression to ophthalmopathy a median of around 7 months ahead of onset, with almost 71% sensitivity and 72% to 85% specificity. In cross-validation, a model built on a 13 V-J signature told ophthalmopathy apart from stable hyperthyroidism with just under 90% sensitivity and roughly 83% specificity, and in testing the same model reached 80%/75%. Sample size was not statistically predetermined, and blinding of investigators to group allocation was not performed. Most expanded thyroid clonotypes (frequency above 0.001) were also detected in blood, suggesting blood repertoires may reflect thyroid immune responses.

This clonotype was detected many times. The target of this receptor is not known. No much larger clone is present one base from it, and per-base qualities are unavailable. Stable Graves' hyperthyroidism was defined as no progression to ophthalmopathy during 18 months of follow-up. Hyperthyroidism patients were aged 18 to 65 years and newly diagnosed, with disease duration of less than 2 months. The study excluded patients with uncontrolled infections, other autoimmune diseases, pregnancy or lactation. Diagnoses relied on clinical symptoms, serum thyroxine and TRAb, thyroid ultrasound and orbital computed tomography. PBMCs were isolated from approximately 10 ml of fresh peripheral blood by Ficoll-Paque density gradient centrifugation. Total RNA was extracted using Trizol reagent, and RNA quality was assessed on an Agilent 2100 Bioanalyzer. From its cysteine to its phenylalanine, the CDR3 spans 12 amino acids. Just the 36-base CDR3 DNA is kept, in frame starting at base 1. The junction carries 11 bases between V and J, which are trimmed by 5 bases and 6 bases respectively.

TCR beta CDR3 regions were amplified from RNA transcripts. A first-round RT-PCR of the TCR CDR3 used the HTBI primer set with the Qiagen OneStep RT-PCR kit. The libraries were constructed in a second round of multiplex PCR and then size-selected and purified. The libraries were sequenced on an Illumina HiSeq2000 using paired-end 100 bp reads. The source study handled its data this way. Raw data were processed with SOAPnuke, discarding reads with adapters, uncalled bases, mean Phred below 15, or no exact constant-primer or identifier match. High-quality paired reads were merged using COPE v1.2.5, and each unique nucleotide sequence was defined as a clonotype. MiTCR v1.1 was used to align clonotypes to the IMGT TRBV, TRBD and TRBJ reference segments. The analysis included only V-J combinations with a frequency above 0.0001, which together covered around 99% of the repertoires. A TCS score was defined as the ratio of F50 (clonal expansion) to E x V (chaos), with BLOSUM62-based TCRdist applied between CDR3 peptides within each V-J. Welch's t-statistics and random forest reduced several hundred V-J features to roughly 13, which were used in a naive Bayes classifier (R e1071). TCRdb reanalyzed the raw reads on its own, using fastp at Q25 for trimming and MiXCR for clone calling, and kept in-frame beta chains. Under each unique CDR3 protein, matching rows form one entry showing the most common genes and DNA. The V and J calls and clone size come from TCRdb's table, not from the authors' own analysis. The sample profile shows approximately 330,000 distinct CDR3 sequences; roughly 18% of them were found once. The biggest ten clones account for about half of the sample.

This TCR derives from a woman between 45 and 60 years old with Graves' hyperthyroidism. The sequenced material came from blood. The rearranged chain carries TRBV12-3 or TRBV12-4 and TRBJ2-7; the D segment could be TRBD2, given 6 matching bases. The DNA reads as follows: TGTGCCAGCAGTACCGGGACTGGCGAGCAGTACTTC. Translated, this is CASSTGTGEQYF.